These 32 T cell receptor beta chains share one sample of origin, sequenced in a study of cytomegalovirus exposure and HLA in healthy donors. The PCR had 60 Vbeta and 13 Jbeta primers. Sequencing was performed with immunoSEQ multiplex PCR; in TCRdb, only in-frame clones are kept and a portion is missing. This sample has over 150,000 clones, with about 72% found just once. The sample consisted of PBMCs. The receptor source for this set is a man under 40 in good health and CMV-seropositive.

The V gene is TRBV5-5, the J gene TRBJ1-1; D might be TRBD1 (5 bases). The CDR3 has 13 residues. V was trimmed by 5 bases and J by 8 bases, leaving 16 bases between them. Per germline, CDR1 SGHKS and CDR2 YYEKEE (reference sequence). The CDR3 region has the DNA TGTGCCAGCAGTCAGCGGGGCCAGACAGAAGCTTTCTTT. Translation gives CASSQRGQTEAFF. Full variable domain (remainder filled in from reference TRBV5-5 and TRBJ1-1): DAGVTQSPTHLIKTRGQQVTLRCSPISGHKSVSWYQQVLGQGPQFIFQYYEKEERGRGNFPDRFSARQFPNYSSELNVNALLLGDSALYLCASSQRGQTEAFFGQGTRLTVV.

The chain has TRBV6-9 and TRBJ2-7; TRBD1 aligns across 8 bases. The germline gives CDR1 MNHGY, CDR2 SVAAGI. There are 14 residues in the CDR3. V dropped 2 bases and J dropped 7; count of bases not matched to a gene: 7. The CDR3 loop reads CASSYRRQGFEQYF. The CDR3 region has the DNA TGTGCCAGCAGTTATCGGAGACAGGGGTTTGAGCAGTACTTC.

CDR3 amino acids: CASSLAGTGGMYGYTF. The CDR3 DNA follows: TGCGCCAGCAGCTTGGCCGGGACAGGGGGCATGTATGGCTACACCTTC. V usage is TRBV5-1 and J usage is TRBJ1-2; TRBD1 matches at 12 bases. Germline CDR1 and CDR2: SGHRS and YFSETQ. This CDR3 region has 16 residues. J lost 5 bases, V lost 0 bases, and 5 bases had no gene match.

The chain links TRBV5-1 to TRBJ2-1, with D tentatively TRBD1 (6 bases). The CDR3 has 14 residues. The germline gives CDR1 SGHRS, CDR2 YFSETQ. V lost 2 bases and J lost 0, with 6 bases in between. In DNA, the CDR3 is TGCGCCAGCAGCTTAGGGGGCTCCTACAATGAGCAGTTCTTC. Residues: CASSLGGSYNEQFF.

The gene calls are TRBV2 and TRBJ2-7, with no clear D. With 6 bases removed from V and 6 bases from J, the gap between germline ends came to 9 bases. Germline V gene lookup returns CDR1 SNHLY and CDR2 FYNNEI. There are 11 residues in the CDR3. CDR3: CASSPFGEQYF. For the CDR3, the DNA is TGTGCCAGCAGCCCGTTCGGCGAGCAGTACTTC. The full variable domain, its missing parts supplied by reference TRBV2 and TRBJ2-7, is EPEVTQTPSHQVTQMGQEVILRCVPISNHLYFYWYRQILGQKVEFLVSFYNNEISEKSEIFDDQFSVERPDGSNFTLKIRSTKLEDSAMYFCASSPFGEQYFGPGTRLTVT.

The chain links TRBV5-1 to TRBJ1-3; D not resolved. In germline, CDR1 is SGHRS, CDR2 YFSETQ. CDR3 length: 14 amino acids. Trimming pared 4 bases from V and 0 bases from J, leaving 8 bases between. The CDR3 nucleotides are TGCGCCAGCAGCCCTGACATCTCTGGAAACACCATATATTTT. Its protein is CASSPDISGNTIYF.

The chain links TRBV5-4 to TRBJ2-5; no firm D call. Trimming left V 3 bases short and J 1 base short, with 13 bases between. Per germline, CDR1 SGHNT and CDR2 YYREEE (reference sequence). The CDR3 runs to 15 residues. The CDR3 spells CASSSSTRAQETQYF. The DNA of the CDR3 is TGTGCCAGCAGCTCTTCGACAAGAGCCCAAGAGACCCAGTACTTC.

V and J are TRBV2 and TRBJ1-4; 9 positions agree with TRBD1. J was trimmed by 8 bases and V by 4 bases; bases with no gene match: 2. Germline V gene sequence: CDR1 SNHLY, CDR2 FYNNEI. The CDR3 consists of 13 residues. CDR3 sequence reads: CASSGTGVEKLFF. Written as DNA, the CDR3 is TGTGCCAGCAGTGGGACAGGGGTCGAAAAACTGTTTTTT.

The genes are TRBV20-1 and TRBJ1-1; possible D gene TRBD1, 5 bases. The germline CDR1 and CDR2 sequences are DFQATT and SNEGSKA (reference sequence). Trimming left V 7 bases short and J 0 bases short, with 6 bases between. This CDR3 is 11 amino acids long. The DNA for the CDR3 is TGCAGTGGCAGGGTGAACACTGAAGCTTTCTTT. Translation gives CSGRVNTEAFF.

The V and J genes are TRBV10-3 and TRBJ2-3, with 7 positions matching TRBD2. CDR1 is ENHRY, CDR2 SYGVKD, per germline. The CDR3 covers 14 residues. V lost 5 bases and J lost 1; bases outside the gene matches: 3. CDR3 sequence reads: CAISPAGGTDTQYF. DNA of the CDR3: TGTGCCATCAGTCCGGCGGGGGGCACAGATACGCAGTATTTT.

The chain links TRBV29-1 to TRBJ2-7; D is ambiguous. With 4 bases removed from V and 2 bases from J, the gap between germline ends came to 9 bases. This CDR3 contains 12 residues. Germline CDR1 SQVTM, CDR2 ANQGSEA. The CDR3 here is CSVVNRAYEQYF. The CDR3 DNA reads TGCAGCGTTGTCAATAGAGCCTACGAGCAGTACTTC.

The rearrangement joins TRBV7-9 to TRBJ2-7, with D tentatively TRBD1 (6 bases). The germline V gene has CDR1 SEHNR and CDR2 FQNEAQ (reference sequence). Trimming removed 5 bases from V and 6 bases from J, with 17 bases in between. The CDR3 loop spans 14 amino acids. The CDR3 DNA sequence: TGTGCCAGCAGCCCGCCCGGGGACACGGGCGAGCAGTACTTC. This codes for CASSPPGDTGEQYF.

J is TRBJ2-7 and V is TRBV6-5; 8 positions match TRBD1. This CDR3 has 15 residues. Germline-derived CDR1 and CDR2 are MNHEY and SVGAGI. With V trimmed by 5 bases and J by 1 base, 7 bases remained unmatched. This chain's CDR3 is CASSAGTGGSYEQYF. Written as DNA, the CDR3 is TGTGCCAGCAGTGCCGGGACAGGTGGGTCCTACGAGCAGTACTTC.

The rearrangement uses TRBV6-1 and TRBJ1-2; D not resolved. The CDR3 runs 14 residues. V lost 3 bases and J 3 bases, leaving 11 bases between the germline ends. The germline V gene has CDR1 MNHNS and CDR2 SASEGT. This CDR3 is CASSEGAYDYGYTF. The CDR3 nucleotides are TGTGCCAGCAGTGAGGGCGCATATGACTATGGCTACACCTTC.

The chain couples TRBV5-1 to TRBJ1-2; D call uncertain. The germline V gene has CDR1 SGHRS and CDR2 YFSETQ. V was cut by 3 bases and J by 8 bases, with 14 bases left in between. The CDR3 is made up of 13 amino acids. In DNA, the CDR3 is TGCGCCAGCAGCTGGACGGAGGGTGGGGGCTACACCTTC. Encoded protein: CASSWTEGGGYTF. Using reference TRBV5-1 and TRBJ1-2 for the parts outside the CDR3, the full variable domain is KAGVTQTPRYLIKTRGQQVTLSCSPISGHRSVSWYQQTPGQGLQFLFEYFSETQRNKGNFPGRFSGRQFSNSRSEMNVSTLELGDSALYLCASSWTEGGGYTFGSGTRLTVV.

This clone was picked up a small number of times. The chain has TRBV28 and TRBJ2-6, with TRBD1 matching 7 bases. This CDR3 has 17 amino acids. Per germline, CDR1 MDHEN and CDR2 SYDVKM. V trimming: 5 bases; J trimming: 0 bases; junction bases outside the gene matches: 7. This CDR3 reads CASSPSRDSSGANVLTF. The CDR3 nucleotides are TGTGCCAGCAGTCCATCCCGGGACAGCTCTGGGGCCAACGTCCTGACTTTC. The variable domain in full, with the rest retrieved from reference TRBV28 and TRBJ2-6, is DVKVTQSSRYLVKRTGEKVFLECVQDMDHENMFWYRQDPGLGLRLIYFSYDVKMKEKGDIPEGYSVSREKKERFSLILESASTNQTSMYLCASSPSRDSSGANVLTFGAGSRLTVL.

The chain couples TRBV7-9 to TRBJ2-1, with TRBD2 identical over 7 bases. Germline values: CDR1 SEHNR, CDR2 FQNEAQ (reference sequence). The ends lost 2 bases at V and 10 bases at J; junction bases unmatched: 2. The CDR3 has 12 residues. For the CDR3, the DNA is TGTGCCAGCAGCTTACTCGGGGGGGAGCAGTTCTTC. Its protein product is CASSLLGGEQFF.

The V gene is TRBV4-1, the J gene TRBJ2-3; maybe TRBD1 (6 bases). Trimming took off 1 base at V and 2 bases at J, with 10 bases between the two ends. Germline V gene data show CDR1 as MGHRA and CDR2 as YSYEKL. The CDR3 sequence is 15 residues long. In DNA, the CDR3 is TGCGCCAGCAGCCAAGGACAGGAATACACAGATACGCAGTATTTT. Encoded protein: CASSQGQEYTDTQYF.

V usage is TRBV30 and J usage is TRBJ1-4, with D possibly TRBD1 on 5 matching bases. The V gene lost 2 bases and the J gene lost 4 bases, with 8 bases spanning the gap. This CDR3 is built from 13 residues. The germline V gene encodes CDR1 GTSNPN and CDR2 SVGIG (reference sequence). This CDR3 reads CAWSSTDNEKLFF. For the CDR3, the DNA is TGTGCCTGGAGTTCGACAGATAATGAAAAACTGTTTTTT.

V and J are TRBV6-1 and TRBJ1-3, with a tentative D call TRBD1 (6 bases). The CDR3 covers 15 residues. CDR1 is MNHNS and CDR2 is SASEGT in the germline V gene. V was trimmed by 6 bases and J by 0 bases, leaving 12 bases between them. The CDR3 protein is CASRVQGLSGNTIYF. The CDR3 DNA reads TGTGCCAGCAGGGTACAGGGTCTCTCTGGAAACACCATATATTTT.

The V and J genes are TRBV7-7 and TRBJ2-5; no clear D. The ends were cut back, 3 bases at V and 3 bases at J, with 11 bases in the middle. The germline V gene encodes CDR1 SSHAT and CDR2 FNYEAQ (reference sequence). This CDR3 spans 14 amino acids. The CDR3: CASSFVRGEETQYF. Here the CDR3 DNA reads TGTGCCAGCAGCTTTGTTCGAGGAGAAGAGACCCAGTACTTC.

The CDR3 nucleotides are TGTGCCAGCTGGAGACAGGGTAGGGGATCCGAGCAGTACTTC. Encoded protein: CASWRQGRGSEQYF. V usage is TRBV28 and J usage is TRBJ2-7; TRBD1 aligns across 7 bases. The CDR3 has 14 amino acids. Trimming took 8 bases from V and 6 from J; bases not matched to a gene: 13. Germline loops: CDR1 MDHEN, CDR2 SYDVKM.

The CDR3 DNA sequence: TGTGCCAGCGAGGGGGGGAAAGACACCGGGGAGCTGTTTTTT. Its protein is CASEGGKDTGELFF. The chain uses TRBV6-1 and TRBJ2-2; possibly TRBD2 for D (7 bases). The CDR3 is 14 amino acids. V was clipped by 8 bases and J by 3 bases, with 13 bases between them. The germline V gene has CDR1 MNHNS and CDR2 SASEGT.

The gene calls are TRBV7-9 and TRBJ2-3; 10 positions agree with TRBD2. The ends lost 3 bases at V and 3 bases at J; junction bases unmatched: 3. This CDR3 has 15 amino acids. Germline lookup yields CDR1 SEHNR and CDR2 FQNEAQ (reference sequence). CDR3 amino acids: CASSFSGGPTDTQYF. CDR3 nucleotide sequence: TGTGCCAGCAGCTTTAGCGGGGGGCCTACAGATACGCAGTATTTT.

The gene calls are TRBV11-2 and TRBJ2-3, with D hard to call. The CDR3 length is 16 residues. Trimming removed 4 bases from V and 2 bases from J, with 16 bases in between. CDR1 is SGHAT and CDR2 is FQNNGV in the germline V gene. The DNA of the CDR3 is TGTGCCAGCAGCTCCCGACGCGCGACTCACACAGATACGCAGTATTTT. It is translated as CASSSRRATHTDTQYF.

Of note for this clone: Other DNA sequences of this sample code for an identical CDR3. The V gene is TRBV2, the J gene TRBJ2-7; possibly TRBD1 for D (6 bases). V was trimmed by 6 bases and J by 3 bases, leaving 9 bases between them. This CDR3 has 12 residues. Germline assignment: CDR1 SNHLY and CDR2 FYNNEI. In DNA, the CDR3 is TGTGCCAGCAGGGAACAGGGCTACGAGCAGTACTTC. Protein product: CASREQGYEQYF.

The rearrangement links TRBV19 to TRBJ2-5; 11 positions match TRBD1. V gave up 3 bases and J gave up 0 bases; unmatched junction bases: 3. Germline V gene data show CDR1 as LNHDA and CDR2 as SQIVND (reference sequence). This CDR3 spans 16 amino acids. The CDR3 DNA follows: TGTGCCAGTAGTATTAGGGACAGGGGGTACCAAGAGACCCAGTACTTC. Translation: CASSIRDRGYQETQYF.

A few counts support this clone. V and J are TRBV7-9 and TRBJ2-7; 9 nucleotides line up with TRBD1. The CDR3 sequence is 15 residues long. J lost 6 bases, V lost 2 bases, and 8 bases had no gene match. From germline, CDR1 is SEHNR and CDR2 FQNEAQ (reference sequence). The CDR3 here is CASSLPGQGIGEQYF. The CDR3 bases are TGTGCCAGCAGCTTACCGGGACAGGGAATTGGCGAGCAGTACTTC.

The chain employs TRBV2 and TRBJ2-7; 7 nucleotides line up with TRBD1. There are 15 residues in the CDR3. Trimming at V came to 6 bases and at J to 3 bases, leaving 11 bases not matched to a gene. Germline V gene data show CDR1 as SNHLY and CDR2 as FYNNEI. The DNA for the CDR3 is TGTGCCAGCAGACCCGACACCGGGACAGACTACGAGCAGTACTTC. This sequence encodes CASRPDTGTDYEQYF.

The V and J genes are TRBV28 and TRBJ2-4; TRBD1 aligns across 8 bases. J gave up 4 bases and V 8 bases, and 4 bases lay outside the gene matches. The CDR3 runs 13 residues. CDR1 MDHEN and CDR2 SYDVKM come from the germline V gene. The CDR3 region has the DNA TGTGCCAGCTGGCGGACAGGGAAAAACATTCAGTACTTC. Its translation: CASWRTGKNIQYF.

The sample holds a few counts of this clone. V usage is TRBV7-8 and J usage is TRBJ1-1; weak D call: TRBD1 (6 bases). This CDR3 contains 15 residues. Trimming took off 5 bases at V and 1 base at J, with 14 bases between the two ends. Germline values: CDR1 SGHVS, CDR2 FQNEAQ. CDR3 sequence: CASSKYRGGNTEAFF. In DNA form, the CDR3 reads TGTGCCAGCAGCAAATACAGAGGGGGGAACACTGAAGCTTTCTTT.

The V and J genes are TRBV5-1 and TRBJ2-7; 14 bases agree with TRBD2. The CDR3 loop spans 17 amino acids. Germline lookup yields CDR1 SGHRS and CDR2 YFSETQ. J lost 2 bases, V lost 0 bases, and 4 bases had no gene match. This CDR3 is CASSLGLAGGSTYEQYF. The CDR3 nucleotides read TGCGCCAGCAGCTTGGGACTAGCGGGGGGGTCGACCTACGAGCAGTACTTC.